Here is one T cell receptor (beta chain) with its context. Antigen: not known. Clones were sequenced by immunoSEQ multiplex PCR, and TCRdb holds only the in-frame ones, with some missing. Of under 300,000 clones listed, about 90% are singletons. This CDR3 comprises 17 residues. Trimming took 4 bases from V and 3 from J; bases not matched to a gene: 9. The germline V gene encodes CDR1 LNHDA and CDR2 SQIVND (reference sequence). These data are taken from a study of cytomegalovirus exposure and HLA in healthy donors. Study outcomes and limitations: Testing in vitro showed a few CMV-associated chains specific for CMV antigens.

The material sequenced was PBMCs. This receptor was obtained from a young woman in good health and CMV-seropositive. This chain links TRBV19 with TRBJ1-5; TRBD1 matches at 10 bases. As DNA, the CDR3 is TGTGCCAGTAGTACCACCGGGACAGGGGCCCTCAATCAGCCCCAGCATTTT. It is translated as CASSTTGTGALNQPQHF.